This is a list of T cell receptor beta chains from one sample in a study of CD8 T cells in Susac syndrome. TCRdb itself ran the immunoSEQ multiplex PCR reads through MiXCR, one entry per CDR3 protein. The sample holds 160,000 or so distinct CDR3 sequences, roughly 94% seen once. Specimen: CD4+ T cells from PBMCs. These receptors were obtained from a human donor with multiple sclerosis. Both conserved end residues are part of each CDR3. Each record gives: J gene, D gene, V gene, CDR3 protein, CDR3 DNA. A D gene is named only where the DNA matches it firmly.

TRBJ1-2	.	TRBV7-9	CASSLGQTYGYTF	TGTGCCAGCAGCCTAGGACAGACCTATGGCTACACCTTC
TRBJ2-7	.	TRBV9	CASSVATGYEQYF	TGTGCCAGCAGCGTAGCTACGGGTTACGAGCAGTACTTC
TRBJ1-1	.	TRBV3-1	CASSQGGPLAFF	TGTGCCAGCAGCCAAGGAGGCCCCCTAGCTTTCTTT
TRBJ1-1	TRBD1	TRBV4-2	CASSQGTGGNTEAFF	TGTGCCAGCAGCCAAGGTACAGGGGGCAACACTGAAGCTTTCTTT
TRBJ2-7	.	TRBV18	CASSAPLRSTEQYF	TGTGCCAGCTCCGCCCCATTGAGGAGTACGGAGCAGTACTTC
TRBJ2-5	TRBD1	TRBV6-6	CASREQGQETQYF	TGTGCCAGCAGGGAACAGGGGCAAGAGACCCAGTACTTC
TRBJ2-5	.	TRBV28	CASSPGWDSEYF	TGTGCCAGCAGTCCCGGTTGGGACTCGGAGTACTTC
TRBJ1-1	.	TRBV7-9	CASSLGSVRDTEAFF	TGTGCCAGCAGCTTAGGTTCCGTCAGGGACACTGAAGCTTTCTTT
TRBJ1-4	.	TRBV7-2	CASSLALRDKLFF	TGTGCCAGCAGCTTAGCCTTGAGGGACAAACTGTTTTTT
TRBJ2-6	.	TRBV27	CASRPGLHSGANVLTF	TGTGCCAGCAGGCCAGGGCTTCACTCTGGGGCCAACGTCCTGACTTTC
TRBJ2-5	TRBD2	TRBV28	CASSRPGLAAETQYF	TGTGCCAGCAGTAGACCGGGACTAGCGGCTGAGACCCAGTACTTC
TRBJ2-5	TRBD2	TRBV20-1	CSAGPSGRPETQYF	TGCAGTGCGGGCCCTAGCGGGAGGCCAGAGACCCAGTACTTC
TRBJ2-6	.	TRBV14	CASSQGNRGANVLTF	TGTGCCAGCAGCCAAGGAAACAGAGGGGCCAACGTCCTGACTTTC
TRBJ1-2	.	TRBV7-2	CAGNRADPGGYTF	TGTGCCGGCAACAGGGCCGATCCGGGGGGCTACACCTTC
TRBJ1-1	TRBD1	TRBV15	CATSDRGGGRDTEAFF	TGTGCCACCTCCGACAGGGGAGGTGGTCGGGACACTGAAGCTTTCTTT
TRBJ2-4	TRBD1	TRBV18	CASSSRGQGMDIQYF	TGTGCCAGCTCATCTAGGGGACAGGGAATGGACATTCAGTACTTC
TRBJ2-3	.	TRBV6-6	CASSDRHGADTQYF	TGTGCCAGCAGTGACAGGCATGGCGCAGATACGCAGTATTTT
TRBJ2-7	.	TRBV29-1	CSVDHRTEQYF	TGCAGCGTTGATCATAGAACCGAGCAGTACTTC
TRBJ1-2	.	TRBV20-1	CSASADYGYTF	TGCAGTGCTAGTGCAGACTATGGCTACACCTTC
TRBJ1-5	.	TRBV7-9	CASSPGALEGQPQHF	TGTGCCAGCAGCCCCGGGGCGTTAGAAGGTCAGCCCCAGCATTTT
TRBJ1-6	.	TRBV20-1	CSARRGTHNSPLHF	TGCAGTGCTCGCCGGGGAACCCATAATTCACCCCTCCACTTT
TRBJ2-2	.	TRBV30	CAWSVGVNTGELFF	TGTGCCTGGAGTGTGGGTGTAAACACCGGGGAGCTGTTTTTT
TRBJ2-1	TRBD2	TRBV5-6	CASSLVLSGRGYEQFF	TGTGCCAGCAGCTTGGTCCTTAGCGGGAGGGGCTATGAGCAGTTCTTC
TRBJ1-1	.	TRBV7-2	CASSLRGPMNTEAFF	TGTGCCAGCAGCTTACGGGGACCTATGAACACTGAAGCTTTCTTT
TRBJ1-5	.	TRBV27	CASSFATYSNQPQHF	TGTGCCAGCAGTTTCGCTACGTATAGCAATCAGCCCCAGCATTTT